Each of the 18 T cell receptor beta chains below was sequenced from the same sample in a study of T cells in Graves' hyperthyroidism and ophthalmopathy. The TCR beta CDR3 regions underwent amplification using RNA transcripts as the source. TCR CDR3 underwent first-round RT-PCR with the HTBI primer set. One entry per CDR3 protein, called by TCRdb with MiXCR from the multiplex PCR reads. This table holds about 610,000 distinct CDR3 sequences, 40% to 55% found once. Sequencing was performed on peripheral blood or thyroid tissue (not recorded which). Every receptor here comes from a woman between 18 and 29 years old with Graves' hyperthyroidism.

The chain has TRBV7-2 and TRBJ1-4; TRBD1 might be the D (5 bases). This CDR3 is 15 amino acids long. V gave up 5 bases and J gave up 5 bases, with 15 bases separating them. Germline V CDR1 and CDR2: SGHTA, FQGNSA. The CDR3 DNA follows: TGTGCCAGCAGCCCGCCGGGACCCTACAATGAAAAACTGTTTTTT. This sequence encodes CASSPPGPYNEKLFF.

V usage is TRBV27 and J usage is TRBJ1-2, with TRBD1 matching over 9 bases. Germline V gene data show CDR1 as MNHEY and CDR2 as SMNVEV (reference sequence). The CDR3 contains 12 residues. With V trimmed by 6 bases and J by 10 bases, 6 bases remained unmatched. The CDR3 coding sequence is TGTGCCAGCAGGGGGACAGGGTGGGACTACACCTTC. Amino acids: CASRGTGWDYTF.

The table lists this clonotype with many counts. The chain joins TRBV29-1 to TRBJ2-7, with TRBD2 as a possible D gene (6 bases). Trimming pared 3 bases from V and 3 bases from J, leaving 15 bases between. CDR1 is SQVTM and CDR2 is ANQGSEA in the germline V gene. The CDR3 is 14 amino acids. CDR3 DNA: TGCAGCGTTGATGGCGGGACGGCTAGCTACGAGCAGTACTTC. Its translation is CSVDGGTASYEQYF.

V usage is TRBV7-2 and J usage is TRBJ2-1, with D perhaps matching TRBD1 (6 bases). This CDR3 is 15 amino acids long. CDR1 SGHTA and CDR2 FQGNSA come from the germline V gene. Between the trimmed V and J ends, which lost 8 bases and 5 bases, there was a span of 19 bases. The CDR3 reads CASLRRVGADNEQFF. CDR3 in DNA: TGTGCCAGCTTACGCCGGGTGGGGGCGGACAATGAGCAGTTCTTC.

A few counts support this clonotype. J is TRBJ1-2 and V is TRBV2; no reliable D call. The CDR3 runs 15 residues. Germline CDR1 SNHLY, CDR2 FYNNEI. Trimming cost V 5 bases and J 0 bases, with 13 bases left between them. CDR3 nucleotides: TGTGCCAGCAGTTCAAGGGAAACCCCTAACTATGGCTACACCTTC. This encodes CASSSRETPNYGYTF.

This clonotype came up many times. The rearrangement links TRBV3-1 to TRBJ1-1; D is ambiguous. Germline V lookup: CDR1 LGHDT, CDR2 YNNKEL (reference sequence). CDR3 size: 16 residues. The germline V and J ends were trimmed by 0 bases and 1 base, with 12 bases remaining between them. This chain's CDR3 is CASSQERSRGNTEAFF. CDR3 bases: TGTGCCAGCAGCCAAGAACGGAGCCGAGGGAACACTGAAGCTTTCTTT.

The CDR3 region is CASSILGLTDNEQYF. The CDR3 region has the DNA TGTGCCAGCAGCATACTCGGACTAACCGACAATGAGCAGTACTTC. The chain is built from TRBV7-3 and TRBJ2-7, with TRBD2 as a possible D gene (6 bases). V was shortened by 5 bases and J by 7 bases, with 21 bases between the two germline ends. The CDR3 is 15 residues long. Germline V gives CDR1 SGHTA, CDR2 FQGTGA. The whole variable domain, remainder taken from reference TRBV7-3 and TRBJ2-7, is GAGVSQTPSNKVTEKGKYVELRCDPISGHTALYWYRQSLGQGPEFLIYFQGTGAADDSGLPNDRFFAVRPEGSVSTLKIQRTERGDSAVYLCASSILGLTDNEQYFGPGTRLTVT.

This clonotype was seen at least ten times. This chain connects TRBV5-6 to TRBJ2-2; tentatively, D is TRBD2 (6 bases). CDR3 length: 14 residues. V dropped 7 bases and J dropped 5 bases, with 15 bases sitting between them. Germline V CDR1 and CDR2: SGHDT, YYEEEE. The CDR3 bases are TGTGCCAGCCTGGCGGGGCAACAGACCGGGGAGCTGTTTTTT. The encoded protein is CASLAGQQTGELFF.

This sequence joins TRBV10-3 and TRBJ1-1; 8 bases line up with TRBD1. Germline trimming cut 7 bases from V and 1 base from J; bases unmatched to any gene: 5. The CDR3 sequence is 14 residues long. Germline values: CDR1 ENHRY, CDR2 SYGVKD. The CDR3 loop is CAIMRTGRNTEAFF. CDR3 in DNA: TGTGCCATCATGAGGACAGGGCGGAACACTGAAGCTTTCTTT.

This clonotype has at least ten counts. The chain links TRBV6-5 to TRBJ2-2; 7 bases line up with TRBD1. CDR1 and CDR2 (germline): MNHEY, SVGAGI. The CDR3 sequence is 14 residues long. J lost 7 bases, V lost 6 bases, and 8 bases had no gene match. CDR3 coding DNA: TGTGCCAGCAGCCTACAGGGGTCGGTCGGGGAGCTGTTTTTT. This sequence encodes CASSLQGSVGELFF.

The chain is built from TRBV13 and TRBJ2-6; D is uncertain. Germline V CDR1 and CDR2: PRHDT, FYEKMQ (reference sequence). This CDR3 has 13 amino acids. The V end was cut by 5 bases, the J end by 6 bases, with 8 bases between. CDR3 in DNA: TGTGCCAGCAGCAACCGACAGGCCAACGTCCTGACTTTC. It is translated as CASSNRQANVLTF.

Turning to this clonotype: A much larger clone lies one base from this, so it may be a read error. This chain joins TRBV12-3 or TRBV12-4 and TRBJ1-2, with D unclear. This CDR3 has 15 residues. V was shortened by 5 bases and J by 2 bases, with 15 bases between the two germline ends. This CDR3 is CASSTIDGANYGYTF. The CDR3 nucleotides are TGTGCCAGCAGTACTATCGACGGAGCGAACTATGGCTACACCTTC.

V usage is TRBV13 and J usage is TRBJ2-3, with 12 bases identical to TRBD2. The germline V gene encodes CDR1 PRHDT and CDR2 FYEKMQ (reference sequence). CDR3 length: 16 residues. The junction had 7 bases not matched to a gene; V was cut back by 5 bases and J by 4 bases. CDR3 residues: CASSRRTSGNADTQYF. The CDR3 region has the DNA TGTGCCAGCAGCCGTCGGACTAGCGGGAATGCAGATACGCAGTATTTT.

Comment on this clonotype: A much more abundant neighbour one base away suggests this may be a read error. V and J are TRBV5-1 and TRBJ2-5; D is undetermined. Per germline, CDR1 SGHRS and CDR2 YFSETQ. CDR3 size: 14 residues. The CDR3 region is CASSLRYSQGTQYF. The CDR3 DNA reads TGCGCCAGCAGCTTGAGGTACAGCCAAGGGACCCAGTACTTC.

This clonotype was detected many times. This chain links TRBV11-3 with TRBJ2-7, with a weak D call TRBD1 (7 bases). The ends were cut back, 3 bases at V and 3 bases at J, with 12 bases in the middle. The CDR3 is 14 residues long. Germline V lookup: CDR1 SGHNT, CDR2 YENEEA. The CDR3 loop reads CASSLEGQNYEQYF. The CDR3, as DNA: TGTGCCAGCAGCTTGGAGGGACAGAACTACGAGCAGTACTTC. Full variable domain (rest looked up from reference TRBV11-3 and TRBJ2-7): EAGVVQSPRYKIIEKKQPVAFWCNPISGHNTLYWYLQNLGQGPELLIRYENEEAVDDSQLPKDRFSAERLKGVDSTLKIQPAELGDSAVYLCASSLEGQNYEQYFGPGTRLTVT.

This clonotype was detected ten times or more. The chain couples TRBV13 to TRBJ2-5, with D perhaps matching TRBD1 (6 bases). This CDR3 contains 14 residues. V lost 3 bases to trimming and J lost 4 bases, with 12 bases between them. Germline V gene data show CDR1 as PRHDT and CDR2 as FYEKMQ (reference sequence). CDR3 sequence: CASSFRGEGETQYF. In nucleotides, the CDR3 is TGTGCCAGCAGCTTCAGGGGTGAGGGAGAGACCCAGTACTTC.

With regard to this clonotype: A much larger clone lies one base from this, so it may be a read error. The DNA for the CDR3 is TGTGCCAGCAGTGTTAGCATGAACACTGGAGCTTTCTTT. Protein sequence: CASSVSMNTGAFF. The V call is TRBV27, the J call TRBJ1-1; D not resolved. The CDR3 extends over 13 amino acids. From germline, CDR1 is MNHEY and CDR2 SMNVEV (reference sequence).

The genes are TRBV2 and TRBJ2-2; the match to TRBD1 covers 8 bases. The CDR3 is 14 amino acids. From germline, CDR1 is SNHLY and CDR2 FYNNEI. V lost 7 bases to trimming and J lost 7 bases; unmatched junction nucleotides: 8. The CDR3 nucleotides read TGTGCCAGCACCCTACAGGGGGTGTACGGGGAGCTGTTTTTT. It is translated as CASTLQGVYGELFF.